The rows below give T cell receptor beta chains drawn from one sample of a study of cytomegalovirus exposure and HLA in healthy donors. Profiling relied on immunoSEQ multiplex PCR, and the TCRdb table lists in-frame clones only, not all of them. The data contain around 150,000 clones, approximately 81% of them singletons. Material: PBMCs. These receptors were collected from a woman in her twenties or thirties in good health and CMV-seropositive. CDR3s include the opening cysteine and the closing phenylalanine or tryptophan. The D gene is left open where the match is weak. Only some rows state a clone size, as once, few, many or a class for expanded clones.

v_gene	j_gene	abundance	d_gene	CDR3aa	CDR3nt
TRBV6-1	TRBJ1-4	few	TRBD1	CASSDLTGVEKLFF	TGTGCCAGCAGTGACTTGACAGGGGTTGAAAAACTGTTTTTT
TRBV19	TRBJ1-6	.	.	CASTDTRSSYNSPLHF	TGTGCCAGTACGGACACCAGGAGCTCCTATAATTCACCCCTCCACTTT
TRBV5-1	TRBJ2-5	.	.	CASSWGTGTLQETQYF	TGCGCCAGCAGCTGGGGTACCGGGACACTCCAAGAGACCCAGTACTTC
TRBV6-1	TRBJ2-5	.	TRBD1	CASSASGQGQQTQYF	TGTGCCAGCAGTGCCTCGGGACAGGGGCAACAGACCCAGTACTTC
TRBV7-6	TRBJ1-6	.	.	CASSSTPGGSHSPLHF	TGTGCCAGCAGCTCCACTCCCGGGGGATCCCATTCACCCCTCCACTTT
TRBV5-4	TRBJ2-7	.	TRBD1	CASSSNRGRGGYEQYF	TGTGCCAGCAGCTCCAACAGGGGGCGCGGAGGATACGAGCAGTACTTC
TRBV23-1	TRBJ1-5	.	.	CASSHPGGFSNQPQHF	TGCGCCAGCAGTCACCCGGGGGGTTTTAGCAATCAGCCCCAGCATTTT
TRBV7-8	TRBJ1-6	.	.	CASSSRSTAHSYNSPLHF	TGTGCCAGCAGCTCCAGATCGACAGCCCACTCCTATAATTCACCCCTCCACTTT
TRBV28	TRBJ1-6	few	.	CASSNLQGGGINSPLHF	TGTGCCAGCAGTAACCTCCAAGGGGGAGGGATAAATTCACCCCTCCACTTT
TRBV4-2	TRBJ2-7	.	TRBD1	CASSPRDSTYEQYF	TGTGCCAGCAGCCCAAGGGACAGTACCTACGAGCAGTACTTC
TRBV29-1	TRBJ2-5	.	.	CSVGINSGETQYF	TGCAGCGTTGGGATCAACTCGGGGGAGACCCAGTACTTC
TRBV25-1	TRBJ1-1	.	.	CASSQLSYTQGSEAFF	TGTGCCAGCAGTCAACTTTCTTATACACAGGGAAGTGAAGCTTTCTTT
TRBV5-1	TRBJ2-5	.	.	CASSLEDPGRETQYF	TGCGCCAGCAGCTTGGAGGATCCAGGCCGGGAGACCCAGTACTTC